The sequence of this TCR beta chain was determined in a study of radiotherapy plus CTLA-4 blockade in lung cancer. On the study more broadly: Objective responses were documented in about 18% of patients, with disease control in 31%. Whole-study findings and limits: Radiotherapy with ipilimumab was followed by blood expansion of tumor-derived clones.

Sequenced by immunoSEQ multiplex PCR; TCRdb stores in-frame clones only, minus some. The table has about 100,000 clones, about 83% seen once. CDR1 and CDR2 from the germline V gene are SGHRS and YFSETQ. V lost 5 bases, J lost 2 bases, and 13 bases lay in between. This CDR3 spans 15 amino acids. As for this clone: Antigen: not known.

In chemo-refractory metastatic non-small-cell lung cancer, patients got ipilimumab CTLA-4 blockade together with focal radiation. The sequencing here drew on peripheral blood, taken from a patient treated with radiotherapy plus ipilimumab. This TCR came from a human donor with non-small cell lung cancer who had stable disease on radiotherapy plus ipilimumab. The V gene is TRBV5-1, the J gene TRBJ2-2; D not certain. The CDR3, as DNA: TGCGCCAGCAGGGAAAAACAGAGTAACACCGGGGAGCTGTTTTTT. Translated: CASREKQSNTGELFF.